This T cell receptor (beta chain) comes out of a study of CD8+ T cells in alopecia areata. Study conclusions and caveats: Clonality exceeded that of normal scalp in lesional scalp, most notably in alopecia totalis/universalis. Among the cells sequenced in scalp samples are also the resident alphabeta T cells of normal skin.

In each case, RNA was isolated and then reverse transcribed into cDNA as the sequencing template. Clones were sequenced by immunoSEQ multiplex PCR, and TCRdb holds only the in-frame ones, with some missing. Of about 110,000 clones listed, around 55% are singletons. This clone was seen more than once but under ten times. Its target is not known. At the DNA level, this CDR3 is encoded by other sequences in the same sample as well. Germline values: CDR1 MNHEY, CDR2 SVGAGI. The V end was cut by 0 bases, the J end by 5 bases, with 7 bases between. The CDR3 is 13 residues long. PBMCs, the starting material, were the source of sorted CD4+ and CD8+ T cells.

The rearrangement links TRBV6-5 to TRBJ2-5; D uncertain. The TCR originated in a human donor in good health. Sequences were obtained from CD8+ T cells sorted from blood. CDR3: CASSYSGWETQYF. CDR3 sequence (DNA): TGTGCCAGCAGTTACTCGGGGTGGGAGACCCAGTACTTC.